This TCR beta chain was obtained from a study of CD8 T cells in Susac syndrome. V dropped 6 bases and J dropped 2; count of bases not matched to a gene: 4. The length of the CDR3 is 13 residues. Germline assignment: CDR1 LNHNV and CDR2 YYDKDF (reference sequence). Negative isolation was applied to CD8+ and CD4+ T cells, and FACS enrichment was applied to TEMRA cells. RNA in amounts of about 0.45 to 1 ug was reverse transcribed with random hexamers. TCRdb reprocessed the immunoSEQ multiplex PCR reads with MiXCR, giving one entry per CDR3 protein. The sample lists 130,000 or so distinct CDR3 sequences, 85% to 95% occurring once.

This clonotype was sampled from a human donor with Susac syndrome. The chain employs TRBV15 and TRBJ2-7; 7 nucleotides align to TRBD1. The sample was CD8+ T cells from PBMCs. In DNA, the CDR3 is TGTGCCACCAGTCCGACAGGGACCTACGAGCAGTACTTC. Its translation: CATSPTGTYEQYF.